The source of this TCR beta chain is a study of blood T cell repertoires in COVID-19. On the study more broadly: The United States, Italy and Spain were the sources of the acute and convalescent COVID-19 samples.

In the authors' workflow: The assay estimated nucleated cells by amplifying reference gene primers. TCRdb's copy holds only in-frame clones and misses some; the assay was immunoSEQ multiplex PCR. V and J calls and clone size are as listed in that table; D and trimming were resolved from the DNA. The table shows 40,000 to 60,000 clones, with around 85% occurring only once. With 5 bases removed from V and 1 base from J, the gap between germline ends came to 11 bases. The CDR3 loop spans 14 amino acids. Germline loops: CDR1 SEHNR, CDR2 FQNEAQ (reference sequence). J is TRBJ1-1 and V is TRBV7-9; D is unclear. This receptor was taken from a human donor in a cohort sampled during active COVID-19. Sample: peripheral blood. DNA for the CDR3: TGTGCCAGCAGCCCGTGGAGAGGGAACACTGAAGCTTTCTTT. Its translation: CASSPWRGNTEAFF. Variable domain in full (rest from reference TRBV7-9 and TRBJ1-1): DTGVSQNPRHKITKRGQNVTFRCDPISEHNRLYWYRQTLGQGPEFLTYFQNEAQLEKSRLLSDRFSAERPKGSFSTLEIQRTEQGDSAMYLCASSPWRGNTEAFFGQGTRLTVV.